This T cell receptor beta chain was captured in a study of TIL therapy for anti-PD-1-resistant metastatic lung cancer. This was the immunoSEQ v3 assay. Libraries were sequenced to 1.5 million to 2 million read pairs (survey) or roughly 4.5-6.5 million (deep). Measured with immunoSEQ multiplex PCR; TCRdb has only the in-frame clones, and not every one. This table holds thousands of clones, roughly 64% found once. Looked up from germline, CDR1 is MNHEY and CDR2 is SVGAGI. The CDR3 spans 13 residues. Trimming took 5 bases from V and 11 from J, leaving 13 bases between them. Time point denoted: pre-treatment sample, taken before nivolumab and TIL therapy. The tumor samples were excised metastases, mostly pleural nodules or supraclavicular lymph nodes. Enrollment ran from October 2017 to early 2020.

The chain is built from TRBV6-5 and TRBJ1-6, with D possibly being TRBD1 (5 bases). The sequence was obtained from a man between 65 and 85 years old with non-small cell lung cancer. The specimen was tumor tissue, collected at baseline. The CDR3 loop is CASSNQGRAPLHF. CDR3 bases: TGTGCCAGCAGTAACCAGGGTCGGGCACCCCTCCACTTT.